What follows are 13 T cell receptor beta chains derived from one specimen sequenced in a study of shared clonotypes between healthy human individuals. The protocol was immunoSEQ multiplex PCR, while the TCRdb copy is restricted to in-frame clones and leaves out a portion. In the table there are more than 400,000 clones, roughly 80% of which are singletons. Sequenced material: PBMCs. All receptors derive from a middle-aged woman in good health. Some clones in this sample may be carry-over from other donors' samples.

The chain employs TRBV28 and TRBJ1-1; D is undetermined. V shed 3 bases and J shed 2 bases, with 10 bases lying between them. The germline CDR1 and CDR2 sequences are MDHEN and SYDVKM. The CDR3 length is 14 residues. The CDR3 DNA follows: TGTGCCAGCAGTTTCGATAATAGAAACACTGAAGCTTTCTTT. Residues: CASSFDNRNTEAFF.

The V call is TRBV19, the J call TRBJ1-2, with D perhaps TRBD1 (5 bases). Germline V gene sequence: CDR1 LNHDA, CDR2 SQIVND (reference sequence). The CDR3 spans 13 residues. With 6 bases removed from V and 0 bases from J, the gap between germline ends came to 8 bases. The CDR3 DNA reads as TGTGCCAGTAGCTGGGACGCTAACTATGGCTACACCTTC. It encodes CASSWDANYGYTF.

The rearrangement links TRBV18 to TRBJ2-7; D uncertain. Germline V gene lookup returns CDR1 KGHSH and CDR2 LQKENI. CDR3 size: 13 residues. V lost 5 bases to trimming and J lost 2 bases, with 10 bases between them. In DNA, the CDR3 is TGTGCCAGCTCATTTGCAGAAACCTACGAGCAGTACTTC. It is translated as CASSFAETYEQYF.

Comment on this clone: Other DNA sequences in this sample translate to the same CDR3. The rearrangement uses TRBV30 and TRBJ1-2, with 7 bases identical to TRBD1. J gave up 5 bases and V 5 bases, and 5 bases lay outside the gene matches. Germline CDR1 GTSNPN, CDR2 SVGIG (reference sequence). The CDR3 is made up of 12 amino acids. CDR3 nucleotides: TGTGCCTGGTCGACAGGGTCTTATGGCTACACCTTC. This encodes CAWSTGSYGYTF.

With regard to this clone: Other DNA sequences in this sample translate to the same CDR3. The chain couples TRBV30 to TRBJ2-7, with D perhaps matching TRBD1 or TRBD2 (5 bases each). V lost 3 bases to trimming and J lost 4 bases, with 7 bases between them. In germline, CDR1 is GTSNPN, CDR2 SVGIG (reference sequence). The CDR3 is made up of 11 amino acids. CDR3 sequence reads: CAWRGVYEQYF. CDR3 bases: TGTGCCTGGAGGGGGGTTTACGAGCAGTACTTC.

The chain carries TRBV5-1 and TRBJ2-1; the match to TRBD1 covers 7 bases. Germline lookup yields CDR1 SGHRS and CDR2 YFSETQ. V lost 3 bases and J lost 7; bases outside the gene matches: 10. The CDR3 covers 15 residues. The CDR3 reads CASSSTGPLGNEQFF. The CDR3 coding sequence is TGCGCCAGCAGCTCGACAGGGCCCCTTGGGAATGAGCAGTTCTTC.

The chain is built from TRBV2 and TRBJ2-5; 10 positions match TRBD2. With V trimmed by 3 bases and J by 3 bases, 4 bases remained unmatched. Germline V gene sequence: CDR1 SNHLY, CDR2 FYNNEI. The CDR3 extends over 15 amino acids. The CDR3 reads CASSELGLAEETQYF. In DNA, the CDR3 is TGTGCCAGCAGTGAGTTAGGACTAGCGGAAGAGACCCAGTACTTC.

The CDR3 nucleotides are TGTGCCAGCAGCCAATGGAGGGGGGCGAGGAGCTACGAGCAGTACTTC. It codes for CASSQWRGARSYEQYF. V and J are TRBV14 and TRBJ2-7, with D possibly called TRBD1 or TRBD2 (6 bases each). Per the germline V gene, CDR1 is SGHDN and CDR2 is FVKESK. The length of the CDR3 is 16 residues. Trimming took 2 bases from V and 3 from J, leaving 17 bases between them.

The chain employs TRBV9 and TRBJ2-7, with D unresolved. Germline V gene data show CDR1 as SGDLS and CDR2 as YYNGEE. Trimming pared 0 bases from V and 0 bases from J, leaving 13 bases between. This CDR3 is built from 16 residues. CDR3 amino acids: CASSVAIQSSSYEQYF. DNA for the CDR3: TGTGCCAGCAGCGTAGCAATACAGTCTAGCTCCTACGAGCAGTACTTC.

The chain uses TRBV9 and TRBJ2-1, with TRBD2 matching 14 bases. The CDR3 loop spans 17 amino acids. Per the germline V gene, CDR1 is SGDLS and CDR2 is YYNGEE. J gave up 7 bases and V 3 bases, and 9 bases lay outside the gene matches. The CDR3 coding sequence is TGTGCCAGCAGCGCCGGAGGACTAGCGGGAGGTGGTAATGAGCAGTTCTTC. Protein sequence: CASSAGGLAGGGNEQFF.

This chain connects TRBV10-2 to TRBJ2-5; perhaps TRBD1 as D (5 bases). CDR1 is WSHSY and CDR2 is SAAADI in the germline V gene. The CDR3 has 14 residues. The V end was cut by 6 bases, the J end by 0 bases, with 11 bases between. For the CDR3, the DNA is TGCGCCAGCAGAGGACACATGTACCAAGAGACCCAGTACTTC. This sequence encodes CASRGHMYQETQYF.

CDR3 coding DNA: TGTGCCAGCAGTGAAGCCGGCCCCGCAAGCACAGATACGCAGTATTTT. As protein: CASSEAGPASTDTQYF. The chain carries TRBV2 and TRBJ2-3; D call uncertain. Per the germline V gene, CDR1 is SNHLY and CDR2 is FYNNEI. Trimming removed 0 bases at V and 0 bases at J, with 10 bases between. This CDR3 contains 16 residues.

The chain uses TRBV5-4 and TRBJ1-2; TRBD1 is a possible D gene (6 bases). Trimming stripped 0 bases from V and 2 bases from J, with 11 bases between. This CDR3 has 15 residues. Germline assignment: CDR1 SGHNT and CDR2 YYREEE (reference sequence). CDR3 residues: CASSLVGGANYGYTF. In DNA, the CDR3 is TGTGCCAGCAGCTTGGTGGGGGGGGCAAACTATGGCTACACCTTC.